These 9 T cell receptor beta chains were all obtained from the same sample, sequenced in a study of a mutant IDH1 vaccine in newly diagnosed glioma listed by TCRdb under 2021. The receptor library was made with the immunoSEQ multiplex PCR assay. TCRdb re-hosts the immuneACCESS table, in-frame sequences only. Its copies lack some clones; in the studies checked, an unresolved V gene accounts for under half of them, and the cause for the rest is not known. This sample has some 64,000 clones in its table, and under 90% of those were observed once. The top ten clonotypes cover 4.5% to 7.5% of the sample. These receptors' antigens are unknown. The time point label, as the study defines it: week 11, during vaccination. Every vaccine dose consisted of 300 ug of a 20-mer mutant IDH1 peptide in Montanide, administered subcutaneously together with topical imiquimod. Source: PBMCs, taken from a glioma patient whose treatment included an IDH1 peptide vaccine. The receptor source for this set is a man aged 50-60 years with glioma.

The V gene is TRBV2, the J gene TRBJ2-3; D may be TRBD2 (6 bases). The CDR3 totals 18 residues. The V end was cut by 3 bases, the J end by 1 base, with 20 bases between. The germline V gene has CDR1 SNHLY and CDR2 FYNNEI. The CDR3 sequence: CASSDGLAPKKGTDTQYF. CDR3 nucleotides: TGTGCCAGCAGTGATGGGCTAGCGCCAAAAAAGGGCACAGATACGCAGTATTTT.

The J gene is TRBJ2-7, the V gene TRBV4-1; the D gene is possibly TRBD1 (5 bases). V was trimmed by 6 bases and J by 4 bases, leaving 13 bases between them. Germline V lookup: CDR1 MGHRA, CDR2 YSYEKL. CDR3 length: 13 residues. The CDR3 coding sequence is TGCGCCAGCAGAAGGGTTGGGGCTTACGAGCAGTACTTC. Amino acids: CASRRVGAYEQYF.

V is TRBV5-6 and J is TRBJ1-6; no clear D. The germline V gene encodes CDR1 SGHDT and CDR2 YYEEEE. The CDR3 consists of 15 residues. V was pared by 1 base and J by 4 bases, with 9 bases between. The CDR3 region is CASSLYGDYNSPLHF. The CDR3 DNA sequence: TGTGCCAGCAGCTTGTACGGAGATTATAATTCACCCCTCCACTTT.

This rearrangement joins TRBV5-4 to TRBJ1-2; tentative D call: TRBD1 (6 bases). Trimming cost V 0 bases and J 7 bases, with 13 bases left between them. CDR3 length: 14 residues. Germline lookup yields CDR1 SGHNT and CDR2 YYREEE (reference sequence). This CDR3 is CASSLDREVVGYTF. CDR3 nucleotides: TGTGCCAGCAGCTTGGACAGGGAGGTCGTTGGCTACACCTTC.

The J gene is TRBJ2-2, the V gene TRBV27, with 9 positions matching TRBD1. The germline gives CDR1 MNHEY, CDR2 SMNVEV (reference sequence). This CDR3 spans 15 amino acids. The junction had 6 bases not matched to a gene; V was cut back by 5 bases and J by 5 bases. The CDR3 DNA is TGTGCCAGCAGTATCCGGGACAGGGCAACCGGGGAGCTGTTTTTT. Amino acid sequence: CASSIRDRATGELFF.

The rearrangement joins TRBV5-4 to TRBJ2-7; unclear D gene. CDR3 length: 12 residues. The germline V gene has CDR1 SGHNT and CDR2 YYREEE (reference sequence). The V gene lost 2 bases and the J gene lost 0 bases, with 3 bases spanning the gap. The chain's CDR3 is CASSFHSYEQYF. CDR3 sequence (DNA): TGTGCCAGCAGCTTCCACTCCTACGAGCAGTACTTC.

V gene TRBV7-9 combines with J gene TRBJ2-3; D is unclear. There are 14 residues in the CDR3. The V gene lost 1 base and the J gene lost 0 bases, with 5 bases spanning the gap. Per the germline V gene, CDR1 is SEHNR and CDR2 is FQNEAQ (reference sequence). The CDR3 spells CASSLEASTDTQYF. As DNA, the CDR3 is TGTGCCAGCAGCTTAGAGGCTAGCACAGATACGCAGTATTTT.

The rearrangement joins TRBV6-1 to TRBJ2-5, with D uncertain. Germline lookup yields CDR1 MNHNS and CDR2 SASEGT. V was cut by 7 bases and J by 3 bases, with 12 bases left in between. The CDR3 is 13 residues long. This CDR3 reads CASTGNSKETQYF. DNA of the CDR3: TGTGCCAGCACAGGAAACTCCAAAGAGACCCAGTACTTC.

The chain has TRBV2 and TRBJ2-3, with a tentative D call TRBD2 (7 bases). The V gene lost 9 bases and the J gene lost 2 bases, with 21 bases spanning the gap. From germline, CDR1 is SNHLY and CDR2 FYNNEI. The CDR3 sequence is 16 residues long. CDR3 loop: CARGGGSGANTDTQYF. The CDR3 DNA sequence: TGTGCCAGAGGGGGGGGGAGCGGGGCAAACACAGATACGCAGTATTTT.